The 14 T cell receptor beta chains below all came from one sample that was sequenced in a study of T cell clonotyping in hematopoietic cell transplantation. TCRdb's table, derived via immunoSEQ multiplex PCR, lists solely in-frame clones and lacks some. The table shows tens of thousands of clones, with around 93% occurring only once. Time point denoted: recipient sample about 28 days before transplant, after cytoreduction. Sequencing was performed on peripheral blood mononuclear cells, taken before stem cell transplant. The origin of the receptors is a man aged 50 to 60 with acute myeloid leukemia. Some clones in this sample may be carry-over from other donors' samples.

The chain uses TRBV5-1 and TRBJ1-4; D is ambiguous. From germline, CDR1 is SGHRS and CDR2 YFSETQ. Trimming left V 0 bases short and J 7 bases short, with 13 bases between. The CDR3 has 15 residues. Here the CDR3 DNA reads TGCGCCAGCAGCTTGGCAGGCACGGGCGGTGAAAAACTGTTTTTT. This sequence encodes CASSLAGTGGEKLFF.

Concerning this clone itself: The same CDR3 can be traced to other DNA sequences in this sample. V is TRBV6-5 and J is TRBJ1-5, with no clear D. The V gene's germline CDR1 is MNHEY and CDR2 SVGAGI. Trimming shortened V by 2 bases and J by 2 bases, and 4 bases separated the two germline ends. This CDR3 is built from 13 residues. CDR3: CASSYGGNQPQHF. In nucleotides, the CDR3 is TGTGCCAGCAGTTACGGGGGCAATCAGCCCCAGCATTTT.

The chain joins TRBV7-2 to TRBJ1-3, with TRBD1 as a possible D gene (5 bases). CDR3 length: 15 amino acids. CDR1 SGHTA and CDR2 FQGNSA come from the germline V gene. The V end was cut by 2 bases, the J end by 2 bases, with 10 bases between. The DNA of the CDR3 is TGTGCCAGCAGCTTATGGGGGGGGGCTGGAAACACCATATATTTT. This gives the protein CASSLWGGAGNTIYF.

The chain links TRBV5-8 to TRBJ1-2, with a weak D call TRBD1 (6 bases). Trimming stripped 0 bases from V and 0 bases from J, with 15 bases between. Germline CDR1 and CDR2: SGHTS and YDEGEE. This CDR3 spans 17 amino acids. The CDR3 DNA is TGTGCCAGCAGCTTGGACTCAGGGACACCTGCTAACTATGGCTACACCTTC. Translation gives CASSLDSGTPANYGYTF.

CDR3 DNA sequence: TGTGCCAGCAGGTCTAGCGGCTACAATGAGCAGTTCTTC. Translated, it gives CASRSSGYNEQFF. The rearrangement joins TRBV2 to TRBJ2-1; TRBD2 matches 7 bases. The germline gives CDR1 SNHLY, CDR2 FYNNEI. The CDR3 is 13 residues long. The trim removed 6 bases at V and 3 bases at J, leaving 2 bases unmatched.

The chain carries TRBV7-8 and TRBJ2-3; 12 bases line up with TRBD2. The CDR3 length is 17 residues. Germline loops: CDR1 SGHVS, CDR2 FQNEAQ. Unmatched junction bases numbered 12, after V lost 5 bases and J lost 6 bases. The CDR3 DNA sequence: TGTGCCAGCAGCGTCCTAGCGGGAGGGCCGGGGAGGGATACGCAGTATTTT. Translation: CASSVLAGGPGRDTQYF.

The rearrangement links TRBV20-1 to TRBJ2-1; the D is unclear. Germline V gene sequence: CDR1 DFQATT, CDR2 SNEGSKA (reference sequence). The CDR3 is 10 residues long. The CDR3 coding sequence is TGCAGCGGAGTCCTAGGGGAGCAGTTCTTC. Amino acids: CSGVLGEQFF.

The chain is built from TRBV7-2 and TRBJ2-1; 15 bases fit TRBD2. Germline CDR1 SGHTA, CDR2 FQGNSA. This CDR3 comprises 16 residues. The V segment lost 5 bases and the J segment 4 bases; nucleotides outside the gene matches: 3. CDR3 coding DNA: TGTGCCAGCAGCCAGGGACTAGCGGGGGGATACAATGAGCAGTTCTTC. This sequence encodes CASSQGLAGGYNEQFF.

A few counts support this clone. CDR3 nucleotide sequence: TGTGCCTGGAGTGAGAGGACAGGCGGAAATCAGCCCCAGCATTTT. It translates to CAWSERTGGNQPQHF. This chain uses TRBV30 with TRBJ1-5, with 7 bases fitting TRBD1. V dropped 1 base and J dropped 4; count of bases not matched to a gene: 7. The CDR3 totals 15 residues. Germline values: CDR1 GTSNPN, CDR2 SVGIG (reference sequence). Full variable domain (outside the CDR3, taken from reference TRBV30 and TRBJ1-5): SQTIHQWPATLVQPVGSPLSLECTVEGTSNPNLYWYRQAAGRGLQLLFYSVGIGQISSEVPQNLSASRPQDRQFILSSKKLLLSDSGFYLCAWSERTGGNQPQHFGDGTRLSIL.

The V call is TRBV2, the J call TRBJ1-4; D is unclear. The V gene's germline CDR1 is SNHLY and CDR2 FYNNEI. This CDR3 spans 13 amino acids. Trimming took off 5 bases at V and 7 bases at J, with 11 bases between the two ends. CDR3 nucleotide sequence: TGTGCCAGCAGTTCAAAGATCTTTGAAAAACTGTTTTTT. Protein: CASSSKIFEKLFF.

This chain connects TRBV5-1 to TRBJ2-2; TRBD2 aligns across 8 bases. V lost 4 bases to trimming and J lost 0 bases; unmatched junction nucleotides: 5. This CDR3 is 16 amino acids long. The germline V gene encodes CDR1 SGHRS and CDR2 YFSETQ. In DNA form, the CDR3 reads TGCGCCAGCAGCCCCGGGAGGGACTCGAACACCGGGGAGCTGTTTTTT. Translation: CASSPGRDSNTGELFF.

The V call is TRBV5-4, the J call TRBJ2-7; D might be TRBD2 (6 bases). This CDR3 is built from 15 residues. The germline V gene encodes CDR1 SGHNT and CDR2 YYREEE (reference sequence). Deletions cut 4 bases from V and 4 bases from J, with 18 bases between. CDR3 in amino acids: CASSGGTARDYEQYF. The CDR3 DNA follows: TGTGCCAGCAGCGGGGGGACCGCGAGGGATTACGAGCAGTACTTC.

CDR3 sequence: CSVVRSTDTQYF. CDR3 nucleotides: TGCAGCGTTGTAAGAAGCACAGATACGCAGTATTTT. V is TRBV29-1 and J is TRBJ2-3; D uncertain. This CDR3 is 12 amino acids long. CDR1 and CDR2 from the germline V gene are SQVTM and ANQGSEA. V was shortened by 4 bases and J by 0 bases, with 5 bases between the two germline ends.

The sample holds one count of this clone. This rearrangement joins TRBV5-1 to TRBJ2-7; D ambiguous. Germline V gene data show CDR1 as SGHRS and CDR2 as YFSETQ. V was cut by 3 bases and J by 0 bases, with 13 bases left in between. The CDR3 runs to 15 residues. The CDR3 protein is CASSYRQVSSYEQYF. CDR3 coding DNA: TGCGCCAGCAGCTACCGACAAGTAAGCTCCTACGAGCAGTACTTC.